This T cell receptor (beta chain) comes out of a study of T-cell reconstitution after alpha-beta-depleted transplantation in children. General study results and limits: Surviving thymic progenitors and recipient T cells were the source of high TCRbeta diversity at day 60 in some patients. In patients about two months after transplant, alpha-beta T cells reportedly arose from several hundred expanded graft clones. Newly made T cells mostly supplied T-cell counts and diversity one year after transplant.

Comments on this clonotype: Antigen unknown.

The V gene lost 1 base and the J gene lost 1 base, with 7 bases spanning the gap. The CDR3 consists of 14 residues. Germline CDR1 is MNHNS and CDR2 is SASEGT. As it was prepared, the TCRbeta library received unique molecular identifiers. TCRdb passed the PCR reads through MiXCR, listing each CDR3 protein once. The table has fewer than 700,000 distinct CDR3 sequences, 10% to 15% seen once. Sequenced material: PBMCs, mostly from graft donor cells, taken 360 days after TCRalphabeta/CD19-depleted stem cell transplant. The V and J genes are TRBV6-1 and TRBJ1-2, with unresolved D. The TCR was taken from a male patient younger than 18 who had a stem cell transplant for acute myeloid leukemia, so the T cells may come from the graft donor. The CDR3 region is CASSEGVGNYGYTF. CDR3 coding DNA: TGTGCCAGCAGTGAAGGGGTCGGTAACTATGGCTACACCTTC.